The clone carrying this T cell receptor (beta chain) showed up just a few times. As yet, its antigen is unknown. MiXCR, applied by TCRdb to the reads, yields one record per CDR3 protein. Of approximately 50,000 distinct CDR3 sequences listed, about 18% are singletons. This record belongs to a study of T cell repertoires in cytomegalovirus infection. V lost 6 bases to trimming and J lost 1 base; unmatched junction nucleotides: 7. Germline CDR1 reads SGHKS; CDR2 reads YYEKEE (reference sequence). CDR3 length: 16 residues. The study, taken as a whole, reports: The study found HLA-C-restricted CMV-specific TCR beta clonotypes dominating the ex vivo response.

The gene calls are TRBV5-5 and TRBJ2-1, with 10 bases matching TRBD1. The clonotype originates from a human donor in good health (CMV status not recorded). Some clones in this sample may be carry-over from other donors' samples. This specimen consisted of CD8+ T cells from cultured PBMCs, obtained from culture after CMV antigen stimulation. The CDR3 region is CASNPWTGGSYNEQFF. The CDR3, as DNA: TGTGCCAGCAACCCCTGGACAGGGGGTTCCTACAATGAGCAGTTCTTC.